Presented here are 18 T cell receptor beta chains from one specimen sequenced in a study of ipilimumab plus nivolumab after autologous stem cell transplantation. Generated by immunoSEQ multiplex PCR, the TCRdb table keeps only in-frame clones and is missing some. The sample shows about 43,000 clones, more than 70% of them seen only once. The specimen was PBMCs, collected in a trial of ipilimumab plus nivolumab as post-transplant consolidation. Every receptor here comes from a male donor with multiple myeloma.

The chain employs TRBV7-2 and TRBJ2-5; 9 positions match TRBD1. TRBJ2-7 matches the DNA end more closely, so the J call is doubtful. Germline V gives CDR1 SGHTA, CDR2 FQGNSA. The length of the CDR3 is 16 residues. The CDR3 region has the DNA TGTGCCAGCAGCTCCGCCCCGGGGGGACAGGGCTACGAGCAGTACTTC. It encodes CASSSAPGGQGYEQYF.

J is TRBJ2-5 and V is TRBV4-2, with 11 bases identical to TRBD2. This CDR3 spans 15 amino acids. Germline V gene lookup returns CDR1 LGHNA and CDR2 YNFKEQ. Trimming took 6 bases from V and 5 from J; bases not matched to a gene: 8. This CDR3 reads CASSRLAGRWETQYF. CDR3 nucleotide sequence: TGTGCCAGCAGTAGACTAGCGGGACGATGGGAGACCCAGTACTTC.

Here the CDR3 reads CASSLAGLAGGEQYF. The CDR3 DNA follows: TGCGCCAGCAGCTTGGCCGGACTAGCGGGAGGCGAGCAGTACTTC. V usage is TRBV5-1 and J usage is TRBJ2-7; 14 nucleotides line up with TRBD2. The germline CDR1 and CDR2 sequences are SGHRS and YFSETQ. V lost 0 bases, J lost 6 bases, and 2 bases stayed unmatched. The length of the CDR3 is 15 residues.

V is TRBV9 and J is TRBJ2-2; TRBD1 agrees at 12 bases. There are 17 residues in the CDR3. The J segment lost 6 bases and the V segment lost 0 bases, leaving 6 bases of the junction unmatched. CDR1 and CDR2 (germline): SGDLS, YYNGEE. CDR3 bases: TGTGCCAGCAGCGTAGGGGACAGGGGGCGCTTGGCCGGGGAGCTGTTTTTT. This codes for CASSVGDRGRLAGELFF.

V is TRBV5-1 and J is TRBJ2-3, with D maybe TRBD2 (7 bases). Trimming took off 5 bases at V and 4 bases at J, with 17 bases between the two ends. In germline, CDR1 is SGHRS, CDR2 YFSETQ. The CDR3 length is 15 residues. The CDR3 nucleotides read TGCGCCAGCAGAGGGGGGGGAGAAACGCCAGATACGCAGTATTTT. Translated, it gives CASRGGGETPDTQYF.

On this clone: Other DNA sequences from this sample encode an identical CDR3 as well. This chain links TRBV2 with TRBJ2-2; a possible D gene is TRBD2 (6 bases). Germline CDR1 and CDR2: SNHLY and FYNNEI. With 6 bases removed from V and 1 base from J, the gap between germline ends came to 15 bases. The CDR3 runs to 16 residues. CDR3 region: CASSVTGTENTGELFF. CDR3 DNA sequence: TGTGCCAGCAGCGTTACCGGGACTGAGAACACCGGGGAGCTGTTTTTT.

In DNA, the CDR3 is TGTGCCATCAGTTCCAATGTGGCTACTAAAGCTTTCTTT. Its protein product is CAISSNVATKAFF. The chain joins TRBV10-3 to TRBJ1-1; D not resolved. V was shortened by 5 bases and J by 9 bases, with 16 bases between the two germline ends. Germline CDR1 and CDR2: ENHRY and SYGVKD. The CDR3 loop spans 13 amino acids.

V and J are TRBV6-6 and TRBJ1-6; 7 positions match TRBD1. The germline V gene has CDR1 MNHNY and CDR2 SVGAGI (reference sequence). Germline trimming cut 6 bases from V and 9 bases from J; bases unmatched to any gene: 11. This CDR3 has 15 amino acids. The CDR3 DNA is TGTGCCAGCAGAGACTCCGGGACAGAAGCTTCACCCCTCCACTTT. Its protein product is CASRDSGTEASPLHF.

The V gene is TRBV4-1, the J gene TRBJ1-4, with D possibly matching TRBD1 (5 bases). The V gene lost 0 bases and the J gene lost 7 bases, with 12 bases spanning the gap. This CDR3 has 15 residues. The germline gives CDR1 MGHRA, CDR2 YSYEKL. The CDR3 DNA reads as TGCGCCAGCAGCCAAGAGGAGGTGGGGCGTGAAAAACTGTTTTTT. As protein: CASSQEEVGREKLFF.

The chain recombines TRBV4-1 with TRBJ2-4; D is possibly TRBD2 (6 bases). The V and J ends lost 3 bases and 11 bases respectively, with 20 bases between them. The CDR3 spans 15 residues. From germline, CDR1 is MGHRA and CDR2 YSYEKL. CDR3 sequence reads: CASSQIPGAVSVQYF. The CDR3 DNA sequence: TGCGCCAGCAGCCAGATACCGGGAGCCGTATCAGTTCAGTACTTC.

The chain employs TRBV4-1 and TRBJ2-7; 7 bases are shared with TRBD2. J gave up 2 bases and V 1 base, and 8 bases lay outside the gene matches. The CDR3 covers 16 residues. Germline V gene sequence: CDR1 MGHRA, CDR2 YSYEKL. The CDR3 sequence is CASSQGFGGVAYEQYF. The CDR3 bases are TGCGCCAGCAGCCAAGGATTTGGGGGGGTTGCCTACGAGCAGTACTTC.

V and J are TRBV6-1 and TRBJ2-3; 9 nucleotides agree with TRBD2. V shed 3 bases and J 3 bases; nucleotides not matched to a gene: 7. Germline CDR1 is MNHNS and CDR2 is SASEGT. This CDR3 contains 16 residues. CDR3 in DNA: TGTGCCAGCAGTGAGGTACCCAGCGGGGGGACAGATACGCAGTATTTT. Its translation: CASSEVPSGGTDTQYF.

CDR3 nucleotides: TGTGCCAGCAGTTCAGGACTTACGAAGCTGTTTTTT. Translation: CASSSGLTKLFF. The rearrangement links TRBV28 to TRBJ2-2, with a tentative D call TRBD2 (5 bases). This CDR3 has 12 residues. Germline V lookup: CDR1 MDHEN, CDR2 SYDVKM. The V gene lost 4 bases and the J gene lost 12 bases, with 12 bases spanning the gap.

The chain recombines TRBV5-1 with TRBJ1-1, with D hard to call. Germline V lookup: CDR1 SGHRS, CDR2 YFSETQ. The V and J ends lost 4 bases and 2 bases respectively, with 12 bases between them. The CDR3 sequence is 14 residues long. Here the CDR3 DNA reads TGCGCCAGCAGCCCGAGGAGGGTAAACACTGAAGCTTTCTTT. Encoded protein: CASSPRRVNTEAFF.

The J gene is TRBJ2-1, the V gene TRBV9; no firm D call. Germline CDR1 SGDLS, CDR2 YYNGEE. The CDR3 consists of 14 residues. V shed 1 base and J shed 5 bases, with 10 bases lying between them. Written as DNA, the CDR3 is TGTGCCAGCAGCGTAAAAACTGGGAACAATGAGCAGTTCTTC. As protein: CASSVKTGNNEQFF. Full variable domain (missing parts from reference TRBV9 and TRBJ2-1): DSGVTQTPKHLITATGQRVTLRCSPRSGDLSVYWYQQSLDQGLQFLIQYYNGEERAKGNILERFSAQQFPDLHSELNLSSLELGDSALYFCASSVKTGNNEQFFGPGTRLTVL.

The CDR3 DNA sequence: TGTGCCACCGGGACAGGGGGTAACAATCAGCCCCAGCATTTT. This sequence encodes CATGTGGNNQPQHF. The chain employs TRBV10-3 and TRBJ1-5; 11 positions match TRBD1. Germline V gene data show CDR1 as ENHRY and CDR2 as SYGVKD. This CDR3 has 14 residues. J was trimmed by 3 bases and V by 10 bases; bases with no gene match: 5.

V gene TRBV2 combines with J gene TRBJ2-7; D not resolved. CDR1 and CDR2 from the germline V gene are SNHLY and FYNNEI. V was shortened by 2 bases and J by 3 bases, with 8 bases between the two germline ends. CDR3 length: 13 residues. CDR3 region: CASSEMTSYEQYF. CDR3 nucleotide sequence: TGTGCCAGCAGTGAAATGACAAGCTACGAGCAGTACTTC.

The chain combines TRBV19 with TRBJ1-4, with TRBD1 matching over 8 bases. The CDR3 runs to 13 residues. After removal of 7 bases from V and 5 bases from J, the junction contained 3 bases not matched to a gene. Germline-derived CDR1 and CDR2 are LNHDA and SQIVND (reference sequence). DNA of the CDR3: TGTGCCAGTAAGGACAGGGAAAATGAAAAACTGTTTTTT. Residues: CASKDRENEKLFF.